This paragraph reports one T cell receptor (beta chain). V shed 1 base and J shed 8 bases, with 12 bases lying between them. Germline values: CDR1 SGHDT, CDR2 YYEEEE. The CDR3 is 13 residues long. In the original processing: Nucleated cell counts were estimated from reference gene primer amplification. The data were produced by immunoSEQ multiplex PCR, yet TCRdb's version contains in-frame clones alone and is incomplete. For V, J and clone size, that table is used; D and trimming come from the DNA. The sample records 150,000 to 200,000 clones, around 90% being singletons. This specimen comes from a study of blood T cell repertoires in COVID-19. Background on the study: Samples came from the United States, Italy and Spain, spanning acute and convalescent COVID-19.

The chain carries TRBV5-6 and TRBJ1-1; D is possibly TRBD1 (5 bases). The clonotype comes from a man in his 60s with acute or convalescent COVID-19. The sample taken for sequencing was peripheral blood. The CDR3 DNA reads TGTGCCAGCAGCTTGCCTCACAGGTTAGAAGCTTTCTTT. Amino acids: CASSLPHRLEAFF.